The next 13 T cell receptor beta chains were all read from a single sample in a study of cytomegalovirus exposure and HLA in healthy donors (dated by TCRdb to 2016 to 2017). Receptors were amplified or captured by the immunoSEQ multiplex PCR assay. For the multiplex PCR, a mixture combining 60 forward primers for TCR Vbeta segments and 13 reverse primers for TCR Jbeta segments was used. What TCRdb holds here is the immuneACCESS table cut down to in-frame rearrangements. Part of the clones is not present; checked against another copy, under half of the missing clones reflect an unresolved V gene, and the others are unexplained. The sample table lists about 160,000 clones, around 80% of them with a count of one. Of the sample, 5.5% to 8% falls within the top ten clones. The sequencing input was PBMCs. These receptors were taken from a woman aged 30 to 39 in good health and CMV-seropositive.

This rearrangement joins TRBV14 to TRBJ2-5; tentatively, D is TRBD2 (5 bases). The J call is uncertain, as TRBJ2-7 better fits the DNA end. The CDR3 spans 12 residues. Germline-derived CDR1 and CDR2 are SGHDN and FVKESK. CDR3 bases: TGTGCCAGCAGCCCCTCGGGGTACGAGCAGTACTTC. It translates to CASSPSGYEQYF.

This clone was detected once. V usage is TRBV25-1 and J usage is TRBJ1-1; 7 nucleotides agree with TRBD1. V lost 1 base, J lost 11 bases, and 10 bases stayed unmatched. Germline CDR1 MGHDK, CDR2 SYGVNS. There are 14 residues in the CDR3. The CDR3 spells CASSELGTARRAFF. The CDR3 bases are TGTGCCAGCAGTGAATTGGGGACAGCGCGTCGGGCTTTCTTT.

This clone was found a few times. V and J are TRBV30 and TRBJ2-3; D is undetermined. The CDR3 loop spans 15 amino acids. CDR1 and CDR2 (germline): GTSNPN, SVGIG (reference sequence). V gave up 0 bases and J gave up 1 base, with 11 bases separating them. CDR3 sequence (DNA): TGTGCCTGGAGTGTACCGCTCCGGGGCACAGATACGCAGTATTTT. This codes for CAWSVPLRGTDTQYF.

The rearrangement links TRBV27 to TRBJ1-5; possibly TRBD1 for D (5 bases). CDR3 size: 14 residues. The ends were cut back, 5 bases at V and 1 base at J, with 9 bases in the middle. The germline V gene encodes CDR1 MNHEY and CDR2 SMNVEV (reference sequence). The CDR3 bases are TGTGCCAGCAGTCTGACAGTCAGCAATCAGCCCCAGCATTTT. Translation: CASSLTVSNQPQHF.

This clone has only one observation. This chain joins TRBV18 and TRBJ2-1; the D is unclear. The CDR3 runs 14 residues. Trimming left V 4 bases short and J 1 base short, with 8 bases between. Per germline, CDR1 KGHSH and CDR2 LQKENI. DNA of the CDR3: TGTGCCAGCTCACTCAGCGATTCCTACAATGAGCAGTTCTTC. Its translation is CASSLSDSYNEQFF.

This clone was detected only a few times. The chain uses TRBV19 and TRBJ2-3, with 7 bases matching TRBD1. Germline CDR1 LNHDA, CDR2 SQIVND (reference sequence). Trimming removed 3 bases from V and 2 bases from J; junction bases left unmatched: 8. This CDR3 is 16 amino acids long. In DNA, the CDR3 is TGTGCCAGTAGTATTTTATCGGGACAGATCACAGATACGCAGTATTTT. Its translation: CASSILSGQITDTQYF.

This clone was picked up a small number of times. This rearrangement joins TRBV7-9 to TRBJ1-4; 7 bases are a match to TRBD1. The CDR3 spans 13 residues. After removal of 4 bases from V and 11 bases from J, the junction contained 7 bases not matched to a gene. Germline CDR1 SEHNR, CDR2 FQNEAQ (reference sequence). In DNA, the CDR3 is TGTGCCAGCAGCTCTTCCGGGACAGCGAAACTGTTTTTT. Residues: CASSSSGTAKLFF.

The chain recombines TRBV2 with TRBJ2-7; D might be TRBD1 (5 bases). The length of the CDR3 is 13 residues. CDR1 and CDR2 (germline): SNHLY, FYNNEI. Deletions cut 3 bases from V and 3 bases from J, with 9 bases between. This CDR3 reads CASSEMTDYEQYF. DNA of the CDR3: TGTGCCAGCAGTGAGATGACAGACTACGAGCAGTACTTC.

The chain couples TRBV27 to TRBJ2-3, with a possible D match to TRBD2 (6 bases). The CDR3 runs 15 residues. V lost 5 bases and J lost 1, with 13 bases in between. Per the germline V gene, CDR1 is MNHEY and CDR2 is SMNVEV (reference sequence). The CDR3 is CASSPGTHGTDTQYF. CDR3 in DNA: TGTGCCAGCAGTCCGGGGACTCATGGCACAGATACGCAGTATTTT.

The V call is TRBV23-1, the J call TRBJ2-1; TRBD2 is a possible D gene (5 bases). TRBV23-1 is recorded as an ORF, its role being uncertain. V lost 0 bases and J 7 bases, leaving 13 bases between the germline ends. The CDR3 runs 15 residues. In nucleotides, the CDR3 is TGCGCCAGCAGTCAATCGAACGTTGGGGAGAATGAGCAGTTCTTC. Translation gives CASSQSNVGENEQFF.

CDR3 protein: CASSRATGHIYEQYF. CDR3 in DNA: TGTGCCAGCAGTCGGGCGACGGGACATATCTACGAGCAGTACTTC. The chain is built from TRBV27 and TRBJ2-7, with D tentatively TRBD1 (6 bases). Germline values: CDR1 MNHEY, CDR2 SMNVEV (reference sequence). The CDR3 totals 15 residues. V gave up 5 bases and J gave up 3 bases, with 17 bases separating them.

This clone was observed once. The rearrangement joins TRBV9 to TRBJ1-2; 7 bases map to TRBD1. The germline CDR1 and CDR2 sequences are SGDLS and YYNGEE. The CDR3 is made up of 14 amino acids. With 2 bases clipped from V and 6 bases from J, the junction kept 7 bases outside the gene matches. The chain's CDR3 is CASSVSDRHDGYTF. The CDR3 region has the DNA TGTGCCAGCAGCGTTTCGGACAGGCACGATGGCTACACCTTC.

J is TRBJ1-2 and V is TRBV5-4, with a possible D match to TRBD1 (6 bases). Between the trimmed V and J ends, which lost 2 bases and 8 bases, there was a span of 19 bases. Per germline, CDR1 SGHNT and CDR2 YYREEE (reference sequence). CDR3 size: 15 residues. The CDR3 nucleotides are TGTGCCAGCAGCTTTATTGCCAGGGGCCTTGGGGGCTACACCTTC. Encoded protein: CASSFIARGLGGYTF.